A selection of T cell receptor beta chains follows, all from one sample in a study of blood T cell repertoires in COVID-19. Clones were read by immunoSEQ multiplex PCR, and TCRdb kept only the in-frame ones, dropping some. The sample lists a few hundred thousand clones, approximately 83% occurring once. The sequencing input was peripheral blood. These receptor sequences come from a woman aged 25 to 45 who had recovered from COVID-19. Both conserved end residues are trimmed from each CDR3. Fields, in order: J gene, V gene, CDR3 protein.

j_gene: TRBJ1-2
v_gene: TRBV6-5
CDR3aa: ASKDRADYGYT

j_gene: TRBJ1-5
v_gene: TRBV19
CDR3aa: ASSRGQGSLSNQPQH

j_gene: TRBJ2-1
v_gene: TRBV5-1
CDR3aa: ASSSYSSGGAYNEQF

j_gene: TRBJ2-2
v_gene: TRBV6-5
CDR3aa: ASKASGGLGELF

j_gene: TRBJ1-5
v_gene: TRBV7-8
CDR3aa: ASSLARLGQSNQPQH

j_gene: TRBJ1-1
v_gene: TRBV4-2
CDR3aa: ASSQQSHRDSTATEAF

j_gene: TRBJ1-5
v_gene: TRBV7-9
CDR3aa: ASSLGVSGNQPQH

j_gene: TRBJ2-3
v_gene: TRBV19
CDR3aa: ASRPSSGGTDTQY

j_gene: TRBJ2-2
v_gene: TRBV20-1
CDR3aa: SASQTSGRAGELF

j_gene: TRBJ2-2
v_gene: TRBV11-3
CDR3aa: ASSLGGSTGELF

j_gene: TRBJ2-2
v_gene: TRBV5-1
CDR3aa: ASSARQGSAGELF

j_gene: TRBJ2-3
v_gene: TRBV27
CDR3aa: ASSAIYTDTQY

j_gene: TRBJ2-7
v_gene: TRBV27
CDR3aa: ASSLGDSYEQY

j_gene: TRBJ2-3
v_gene: TRBV6-1
CDR3aa: ASSELRGNTQY